This T cell receptor (beta chain) was captured by sequencing in a study of control samples from healthy donors and cancer patients. The germline V gene has CDR1 KGHSH and CDR2 LQKENI. CDR3 size: 15 residues. The V end was cut by 1 base, the J end by 3 bases, with 12 bases between. Libraries were prepared by immunoSEQ multiplex PCR; TCRdb keeps only in-frame clonotypes and omits some of them. The sample includes about 130,000 clones, around nine tenths seen only once; the top ten take about 3.2%. Sequencing used blood. This chain connects TRBV18 to TRBJ1-2; maybe TRBD1 (6 bases). This sequence was found in a man in his fifties in good health. The CDR3 reads CASSPQGGDDYGYTF. Here the CDR3 DNA reads TGTGCCAGCTCACCACAGGGGGGGGATGACTATGGCTACACCTTC.